The rows below give T cell receptor beta chains drawn from one sample of a study of cytomegalovirus exposure and HLA in healthy donors. Method: immunoSEQ multiplex PCR; TCRdb's copy keeps in-frame clones and lacks some. The sample has some 140,000 clones, about 77% seen once; the top ten hold 1.3%. Specimen: PBMCs. The source of these receptors is a woman between 40 and 50 years old in good health and CMV-seronegative. The CDR3 runs from the conserved cysteine through the conserved F or W. Each record gives: D gene, clone size, CDR3 length, J gene, V gene, CDR3 protein, CDR3 DNA. A D gene is named only where the DNA matches it firmly. Expanded clones are given a class, and other clones once, few, many or no size at all.

d_gene: TRBD2
abundance: NA
len: 14
j_gene: TRBJ2-1
v_gene: TRBV5-1
CDR3aa: CASSLEAGKYEQFF
CDR3nt: TGCGCCAGCAGCTTGGAAGCGGGGAAGTATGAGCAGTTCTTC

d_gene: NA
abundance: NA
len: 14
j_gene: TRBJ1-1
v_gene: TRBV6-5
CDR3aa: CASSYLGEQAEAFF
CDR3nt: TGTGCCAGCAGTTACCTAGGGGAACAGGCTGAAGCTTTCTTT

d_gene: TRBD1
abundance: few
len: 15
j_gene: TRBJ2-5
v_gene: TRBV28
CDR3aa: CASSLRGQVEETQYF
CDR3nt: TGTGCCAGCAGTTTGAGGGGGCAGGTTGAAGAGACCCAGTACTTC

d_gene: TRBD1
abundance: NA
len: 14
j_gene: TRBJ2-7
v_gene: TRBV5-1
CDR3aa: CASSSGQGVDEQYF
CDR3nt: TGCGCCAGCAGCTCTGGACAGGGAGTGGACGAGCAGTACTTC

d_gene: NA
abundance: NA
len: 14
j_gene: TRBJ1-5
v_gene: TRBV5-1
CDR3aa: CASSPQGWDQPQHF
CDR3nt: TGCGCCAGCAGCCCCCAGGGGTGGGATCAGCCCCAGCATTTT

d_gene: NA
abundance: NA
len: 13
j_gene: TRBJ2-7
v_gene: TRBV6-5
CDR3aa: CASTHPGTYEQYF
CDR3nt: TGTGCCAGCACCCACCCAGGGACCTACGAGCAGTACTTC

d_gene: NA
abundance: once
len: 15
j_gene: TRBJ1-3
v_gene: TRBV30
CDR3aa: CAWSVPQISGNTIYF
CDR3nt: TGTGCCTGGAGTGTCCCCCAGATCTCTGGAAACACCATATATTTT

d_gene: TRBD1
abundance: once
len: 13
j_gene: TRBJ1-1
v_gene: TRBV7-2
CDR3aa: CASSWDRNTEAFF
CDR3nt: TGTGCCAGCAGCTGGGACAGGAACACTGAAGCTTTCTTT

d_gene: TRBD1
abundance: once
len: 15
j_gene: TRBJ1-5
v_gene: TRBV2
CDR3aa: CASSRDRGFNQPQHF
CDR3nt: TGTGCCAGCAGTCGGGACAGGGGGTTTAATCAGCCCCAGCATTTT

d_gene: NA
abundance: NA
len: 16
j_gene: TRBJ1-6
v_gene: TRBV2
CDR3aa: CASSSLGGEDNSPLHF
CDR3nt: TGTGCCAGCAGTTCCCTCGGGGGGGAGGACAATTCACCCCTCCACTTT

d_gene: TRBD1
abundance: NA
len: 17
j_gene: TRBJ1-5
v_gene: TRBV4-3
CDR3aa: CASSQAFGQGGNQPQHF
CDR3nt: TGCGCCAGCAGCCAAGCGTTTGGACAGGGGGGCAATCAGCCCCAGCATTTT

d_gene: NA
abundance: once
len: 14
j_gene: TRBJ2-7
v_gene: TRBV4-1
CDR3aa: CASSPEPAVDEQYF
CDR3nt: TGCGCCAGCAGCCCCGAGCCAGCGGTAGACGAGCAGTACTTC

d_gene: NA
abundance: NA
len: 17
j_gene: TRBJ1-5
v_gene: TRBV10-3
CDR3aa: CAISDSLGVISNQPQHF
CDR3nt: TGTGCCATCAGTGATAGTCTAGGGGTTATTAGCAATCAGCCCCAGCATTTT

d_gene: NA
abundance: NA
len: 13
j_gene: TRBJ1-2
v_gene: TRBV28
CDR3aa: CASSTHTLVGYTF
CDR3nt: TGTGCCAGCAGCACCCACACCCTAGTAGGCTACACCTTC

d_gene: TRBD1
abundance: NA
len: 14
j_gene: TRBJ1-1
v_gene: TRBV6-1
CDR3aa: CASSENRGTFEAFF
CDR3nt: TGTGCCAGCAGTGAAAACAGGGGCACCTTTGAAGCTTTCTTT

d_gene: TRBD1
abundance: NA
len: 14
j_gene: TRBJ1-1
v_gene: TRBV19
CDR3aa: CASSSGQVSTEAFF
CDR3nt: TGTGCCAGTAGTTCCGGACAGGTGAGCACTGAAGCTTTCTTT

d_gene: TRBD1
abundance: NA
len: 16
j_gene: TRBJ1-2
v_gene: TRBV13
CDR3aa: CASSPWGQGLREGYTF
CDR3nt: TGTGCCAGCAGCCCATGGGGACAGGGCCTTAGGGAAGGCTACACCTTC

d_gene: TRBD1
abundance: NA
len: 15
j_gene: TRBJ2-7
v_gene: TRBV9
CDR3aa: CASSPRTGGPYEQYF
CDR3nt: TGTGCCAGCAGCCCTCGGACAGGGGGCCCCTACGAGCAGTACTTC

d_gene: TRBD2
abundance: NA
len: 17
j_gene: TRBJ2-3
v_gene: TRBV5-1
CDR3aa: CASSLPSGRRGTDTQYF
CDR3nt: TGCGCCAGCAGCTTGCCTAGCGGACGGCGTGGCACAGATACGCAGTATTTT

d_gene: TRBD2
abundance: NA
len: 13
j_gene: TRBJ2-7
v_gene: TRBV2
CDR3aa: CASSASGGYEQYF
CDR3nt: TGTGCCAGCAGTGCTAGCGGGGGTTACGAGCAGTACTTC

d_gene: NA
abundance: NA
len: 16
j_gene: TRBJ1-1
v_gene: TRBV14
CDR3aa: CASSQVDRTFNTEAFF
CDR3nt: TGTGCCAGCAGCCAAGTAGACAGAACCTTCAACACTGAAGCTTTCTTT

d_gene: NA
abundance: NA
len: 14
j_gene: TRBJ2-7
v_gene: TRBV5-1
CDR3aa: CASALPGSAGEQYF
CDR3nt: TGCGCCAGCGCTTTACCGGGTTCCGCAGGGGAGCAGTACTTC

d_gene: NA
abundance: NA
len: 15
j_gene: TRBJ1-1
v_gene: TRBV7-9
CDR3aa: CASSLLKEGNTEAFF
CDR3nt: TGTGCCAGCAGCCTACTGAAAGAGGGGAACACTGAAGCTTTCTTT

d_gene: TRBD2
abundance: NA
len: 15
j_gene: TRBJ2-3
v_gene: TRBV6-6
CDR3aa: CASSYPLAGSDTQYF
CDR3nt: TGTGCCAGCAGTTACCCTCTAGCGGGCTCAGATACGCAGTATTTT

d_gene: TRBD1
abundance: few
len: 15
j_gene: TRBJ1-5
v_gene: TRBV27
CDR3aa: CASSSEQGAGQPQHF
CDR3nt: TGTGCCAGCAGTTCCGAACAGGGGGCAGGTCAGCCCCAGCATTTT

d_gene: NA
abundance: NA
len: 16
j_gene: TRBJ1-5
v_gene: TRBV7-2
CDR3aa: CASSLASVRVNQPQHF
CDR3nt: TGTGCCAGCAGCTTAGCGAGTGTAAGAGTCAATCAGCCCCAGCATTTT

d_gene: NA
abundance: NA
len: 13
j_gene: TRBJ1-1
v_gene: TRBV29-1
CDR3aa: CSVEEGGGTEAFF
CDR3nt: TGCAGCGTTGAAGAGGGCGGGGGTACTGAAGCTTTCTTT

d_gene: TRBD1
abundance: few
len: 17
j_gene: TRBJ1-1
v_gene: TRBV5-6
CDR3aa: CASSFRFVTGEMPEAFF
CDR3nt: TGTGCCAGCAGCTTCCGGTTTGTTACAGGGGAAATGCCTGAAGCTTTCTTT

d_gene: TRBD1
abundance: few
len: 14
j_gene: TRBJ1-4
v_gene: TRBV5-1
CDR3aa: CASSLSGGREKLFF
CDR3nt: TGCGCCAGCAGCTTGTCAGGGGGCCGGGAAAAACTGTTTTTT

d_gene: TRBD2
abundance: once
len: 17
j_gene: TRBJ2-3
v_gene: TRBV5-1
CDR3aa: CASSLPPGGGLSDTQYF
CDR3nt: TGCGCCAGCAGCTTGCCCCCCGGCGGGGGTCTCTCAGATACGCAGTATTTT

d_gene: TRBD1
abundance: NA
len: 16
j_gene: TRBJ1-6
v_gene: TRBV4-3
CDR3aa: CASSQDHTGGNSPLHF
CDR3nt: TGCGCCAGCAGCCAAGATCATACAGGGGGGAATTCACCCCTCCACTTT

d_gene: TRBD2
abundance: NA
len: 16
j_gene: TRBJ2-7
v_gene: TRBV18
CDR3aa: CASSPPTSGTSYEQYF
CDR3nt: TGTGCCAGCTCACCACCCACTAGCGGGACCTCCTACGAGCAGTACTTC